The rows below give T cell receptor beta chains drawn from one sample of a study of a mutant IDH1 vaccine in newly diagnosed glioma. TCRdb's table, derived via immunoSEQ multiplex PCR, lists solely in-frame clones and lacks some. The table shows some 68,000 clones, with 79% occurring only once. Sequencing used PBMCs, obtained from a glioma patient treated with radiotherapy, temozolomide or both. The source of these receptors is a man over 45 with glioma. CDR3s include the opening cysteine and the closing phenylalanine or tryptophan. D genes are given only for firm matches. Clone size appears in some rows only: once, few, many, or a class for an expanded clone.

v_gene: TRBV7-9
abundance: once
j_gene: TRBJ2-3
d_gene: TRBD1
CDR3nt: TGTGCCAGCAGCTCGCCCCGGGACAGGGAGGTGGCAGATACGCAGTATTTT
CDR3aa: CASSSPRDREVADTQYF

v_gene: TRBV19
abundance: .
j_gene: TRBJ1-1
d_gene: .
CDR3nt: TGTGCCAGTGGAGGAAGGGGCAGCCCGTTCGCAGGGATGAACACTGAAGCTTTCTTT
CDR3aa: CASGGRGSPFAGMNTEAFF

v_gene: TRBV5-5
abundance: .
j_gene: TRBJ2-7
d_gene: TRBD2
CDR3nt: TGTGCCAGCAGCTCACTAGCGGGGGGCCCTAACTACGAGCAGTACTTC
CDR3aa: CASSSLAGGPNYEQYF

v_gene: TRBV7-9
abundance: .
j_gene: TRBJ1-2
d_gene: .
CDR3nt: TGTGCCAGCAGCGTACAGTCCGGCTACACCTTC
CDR3aa: CASSVQSGYTF

v_gene: TRBV30
abundance: .
j_gene: TRBJ1-3
d_gene: .
CDR3nt: TGTGCCTGGAGTAGAGAGGGCGGCAGCTCTGGAAACACCATATATTTT
CDR3aa: CAWSREGGSSGNTIYF

v_gene: TRBV19
abundance: .
j_gene: TRBJ2-1
d_gene: .
CDR3nt: TGTGCCAGTAGTCCCCCGTCCGGCGGGGCCTACAATGAGCAGTTCTTC
CDR3aa: CASSPPSGGAYNEQFF

v_gene: TRBV5-4
abundance: .
j_gene: TRBJ1-2
d_gene: .
CDR3nt: TGTGCCAGCAGCCCGGGGCAGGGGATAGGTGGCTACACCTTC
CDR3aa: CASSPGQGIGGYTF

v_gene: TRBV6-5
abundance: .
j_gene: TRBJ2-5
d_gene: .
CDR3nt: TGTGCCAGCAGTTCCCTGGGAGAGACCCAGTACTTC
CDR3aa: CASSSLGETQYF

v_gene: TRBV30
abundance: .
j_gene: TRBJ1-3
d_gene: .
CDR3nt: TGTGCCTGGACCCATATGGGGAGAGGAAACACCATATATTTT
CDR3aa: CAWTHMGRGNTIYF

v_gene: TRBV7-9
abundance: once
j_gene: TRBJ1-4
d_gene: .
CDR3nt: TGTGCCAGCAGCTTAGATGGGGGGTTGGGTGAAAAACTGTTTTTT
CDR3aa: CASSLDGGLGEKLFF

v_gene: TRBV5-4
abundance: once
j_gene: TRBJ1-2
d_gene: .
CDR3nt: TGTGCCAGCAGACCTTCTTCAGGCGGCTACACCTTC
CDR3aa: CASRPSSGGYTF

v_gene: TRBV7-2
abundance: .
j_gene: TRBJ1-2
d_gene: .
CDR3nt: TGTGCCAGCAGCCCGCACCCATGGGACACCGACGGCTATGGCTACACCTTC
CDR3aa: CASSPHPWDTDGYGYTF

v_gene: TRBV29-1
abundance: .
j_gene: TRBJ2-1
d_gene: TRBD1
CDR3nt: TGCAGCGTTGTCGGACAGGAGAGCTCCTACAATGAGCAGTTCTTC
CDR3aa: CSVVGQESSYNEQFF